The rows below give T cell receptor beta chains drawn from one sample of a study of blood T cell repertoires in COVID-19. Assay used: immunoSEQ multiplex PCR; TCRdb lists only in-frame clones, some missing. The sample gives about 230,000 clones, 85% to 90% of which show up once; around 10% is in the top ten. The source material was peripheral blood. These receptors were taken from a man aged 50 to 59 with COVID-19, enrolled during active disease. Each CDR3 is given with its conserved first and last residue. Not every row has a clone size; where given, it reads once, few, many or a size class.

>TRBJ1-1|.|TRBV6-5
CASSRPLGEAFF
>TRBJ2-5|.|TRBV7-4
CASSRIPGLRQETQYF
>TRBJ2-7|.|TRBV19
CASSIGTVSSYEQYF
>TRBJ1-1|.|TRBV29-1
CSVAGLTEAFF
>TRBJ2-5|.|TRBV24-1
CATSGPSGGEETQYF
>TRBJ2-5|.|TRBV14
CASSLQGAETQYF
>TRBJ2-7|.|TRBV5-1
CASTVLAGEGREQYF
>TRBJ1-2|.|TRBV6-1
CASKTANYGYTF
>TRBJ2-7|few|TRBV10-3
CAISEPSQGAYEQYF
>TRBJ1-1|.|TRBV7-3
CASSSGYRGNTEAFF
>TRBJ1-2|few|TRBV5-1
CASSLEQGASYGYTF
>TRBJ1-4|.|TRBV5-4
CASTDRGQGDEKLFF
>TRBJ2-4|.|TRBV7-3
CASAVHSSDIQYF
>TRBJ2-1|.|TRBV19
CASSIAGGSYNEQFF
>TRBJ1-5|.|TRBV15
CATSRPTGGPQHF
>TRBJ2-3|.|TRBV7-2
CASSLAPTSGRSDTQYF
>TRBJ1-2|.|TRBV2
CASSDDRGGYGYTF
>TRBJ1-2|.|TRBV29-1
CSVEFWTEDNYGYTF
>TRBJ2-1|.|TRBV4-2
CASSQEGGGWYNEQFF
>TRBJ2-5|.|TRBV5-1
CASSPGQGRETQYF
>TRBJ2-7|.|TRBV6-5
CASSPDSPPGEQYF
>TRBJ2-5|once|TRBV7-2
CASSFLSGTEETQYF
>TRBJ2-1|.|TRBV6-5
CASSYGAGGHNEQFF
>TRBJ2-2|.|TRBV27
CASSWGLAGGRTGELFF
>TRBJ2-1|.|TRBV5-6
CASSLDPQALNEQFF
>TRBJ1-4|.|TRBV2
CASRAYDRRGRTNEKLFF
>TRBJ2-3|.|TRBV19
CASSMVGLAGSGDTQYF
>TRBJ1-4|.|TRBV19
CASKTDRPYEKLFF
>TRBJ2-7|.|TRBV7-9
CASSLGMGGVYEQYF
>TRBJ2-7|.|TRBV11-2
CASSHPRGASYEQYF
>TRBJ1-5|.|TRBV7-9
CASSPGGTEQPQHF
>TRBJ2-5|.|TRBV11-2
CASSFNSGQETQYF
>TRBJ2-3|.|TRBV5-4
CASSLDGRETDTQYF
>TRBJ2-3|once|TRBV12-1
CASSFGLAGFSTDTQYF
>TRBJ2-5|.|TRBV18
CASSPPRGGHQETQYF
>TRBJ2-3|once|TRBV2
CASSREGLTDTQYF
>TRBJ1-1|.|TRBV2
CASTKTWTDTEAFF
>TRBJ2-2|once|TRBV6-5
CASSYSTAGSAGELFF